This T cell receptor beta chain stems from a study of cytomegalovirus exposure and HLA in healthy donors. The V gene's germline CDR1 is SGHRS and CDR2 YFSETQ. The CDR3 totals 14 residues. Trimming removed 4 bases at V and 4 bases at J, with 12 bases between. In the PCR, 60 Vbeta and 13 Jbeta primers were used. TCRdb keeps only in-frame clones here, not all; method: immunoSEQ multiplex PCR. The profile shows 84,000 or so clones, approximately 84% of them singletons. The rearrangement links TRBV5-1 to TRBJ1-5; D may be TRBD1 (6 bases). The source of this sequence is a woman in her 50s in good health and CMV-seronegative. Material: PBMCs. Here the CDR3 reads CASSPGDLNQPQHF. In DNA form, the CDR3 reads TGCGCCAGCAGCCCAGGGGATTTGAATCAGCCCCAGCATTTT.